What follows is one T cell receptor (beta chain) and its context. Antigen: not known. The assay was immunoSEQ multiplex PCR, and TCRdb's table has in-frame clones only and misses some. There are about 120,000 clones in the sample; approximately 94% occur only once, and approximately 1.8% lies in the top ten. The sample is drawn from a study of siplizumab effects on memory and regulatory T cells. General study points: Whether proliferating Tregs in siplizumab cultures suppress was not functionally confirmed. A significant reduction in alloreactive sequences traceable to unstimulated CD4+ memory cells was produced by siplizumab. In siplizumab conditions, mappable alloreactive CD4+ clones averaged 68.8% Treg-derived, against approximately 29% in controls. It was not possible to assign a naive or memory phenotype to roughly 80-95% of proliferating CD4+ or CD8+ clones.

The receptor comes from a human donor in good health. Sample: non-Treg CD4+ T cells sorted from blood.

CDR3 nucleotides: TGTGCCAGCAGCTTAGTTTCCGTAACCGGGGAGCTGTTTTTT. Its protein is CASSLVSVTGELFF. This chain joins TRBV7-6 and TRBJ2-2, with D unresolved. V lost 1 base and J lost 5, with 8 bases in between. Germline V gives CDR1 SGHVS, CDR2 FNYEAQ. The CDR3 sequence is 14 residues long.